The clone carrying this T cell receptor beta chain was counted ten times or more. The V end lost 1 base, the J end lost 9 bases, and 19 bases lay between the germline ends. The CDR3 contains 15 residues. Per the germline V gene, CDR1 is SGHAT and CDR2 is FQNNGV. From the 5' RACE reads, TCRdb called clonotypes with MiXCR, one entry per CDR3 protein. The table has about 660,000 distinct CDR3 sequences, 8.6% seen once. These data belong to a study of identical twins. These sequences were also reported in another study, on yellow fever vaccine responses in identical twins.

The genes are TRBV11-2 and TRBJ2-7, with D hard to call. The specimen was PBMCs. This clonotype originated in a woman aged 18-30 years in good health. CDR3: CASSLVALQPGRQYF. The CDR3, as DNA: TGTGCCAGCAGCTTAGTAGCCCTCCAACCCGGCAGGCAGTACTTC.